A selection of T cell receptor beta chains follows, all from one sample in a study of blood T cells in healthy people across ages. One entry per CDR3 protein, called by TCRdb with MiXCR from the 5' RACE reads. The sample has some 1.4 million distinct CDR3 sequences; 42% are singletons. Sequenced sample: blood. These receptors originate from a woman in her late teens or twenties in good health. The conserved cysteine and the conserved F or W are not part of the CDR3 here. The order of the fields is V gene, J gene, D gene, CDR3 protein. A D gene is named only where the DNA matches it firmly.

TRBV4-1,.,TRBD1,ASRPDRAFGETQY
TRBV12-3/TRBV12-4,TRBJ2-1,.,ATPGGAMIGGNEQF
TRBV20-1,TRBJ2-1,.,SASVSVYNEQF
TRBV5-1,TRBJ2-7,.,ASSVSLISYEQY
TRBV12-3/TRBV12-4,TRBJ2-7,.,ASSFRIGGSYEQY
TRBV6-1,TRBJ2-1,TRBD2,ASRDYPSGYSYNEQF
TRBV7-8,TRBJ1-2,.,ASSFGNNYGYT
TRBV12-3/TRBV12-4,TRBJ2-7,TRBD2,ASSLTLAGGRTYEQY
TRBV20-1,TRBJ2-5,TRBD2,SAREPSGGETQY
TRBV6-1,TRBJ1-6,.,ASSEVRASYNSPLH
TRBV12-3/TRBV12-4,TRBJ1-1,TRBD1,ASSPGGRSTEAF
TRBV28,TRBJ1-2,.,ASKVGATPYGYT
TRBV21-1,.,.,ASSKDGAGGEQY
TRBV4-1,TRBJ2-1,TRBD2,ASSQEPTSGSVRNEQF
TRBV12-3/TRBV12-4,TRBJ2-2,TRBD2,ASTRTSGSNTGELF
TRBV20-1,TRBJ2-7,TRBD2,SATAGLAVLSSYEQY
TRBV6-6,.,.,ASSYGERIAKIDEQY
TRBV18,TRBJ1-3,.,ASSPGTISGNTIY
TRBV5-1,TRBJ1-2,TRBD1,ASSRGQGISNYGYT